This TCR beta chain was identified in a study of T cells in Graves' hyperthyroidism and ophthalmopathy. V lost 6 bases and J lost 1; bases outside the gene matches: 9. The CDR3 is 15 residues long. CDR1 is MNHEY, CDR2 SVGAGI, per germline. The CDR3 regions of TCR beta were amplified from RNA transcripts. The HTBI primer set drove a first-round RT-PCR of the TCR CDR3. MiXCR, applied by TCRdb to the multiplex PCR reads, yields one record per CDR3 protein. The sample has approximately 520,000 distinct CDR3 sequences, approximately 25% seen once. The TCR sequence derives from a woman aged 25 to 39 with Graves' ophthalmopathy. This chain uses TRBV6-5 with TRBJ2-7; 7 nucleotides agree with TRBD1. The sequenced sample was blood. The CDR3 bases are TGTGCCAGCAGCTACACCCCGGGACAGTCCTACGAGCAGTACTTC. It translates to CASSYTPGQSYEQYF.